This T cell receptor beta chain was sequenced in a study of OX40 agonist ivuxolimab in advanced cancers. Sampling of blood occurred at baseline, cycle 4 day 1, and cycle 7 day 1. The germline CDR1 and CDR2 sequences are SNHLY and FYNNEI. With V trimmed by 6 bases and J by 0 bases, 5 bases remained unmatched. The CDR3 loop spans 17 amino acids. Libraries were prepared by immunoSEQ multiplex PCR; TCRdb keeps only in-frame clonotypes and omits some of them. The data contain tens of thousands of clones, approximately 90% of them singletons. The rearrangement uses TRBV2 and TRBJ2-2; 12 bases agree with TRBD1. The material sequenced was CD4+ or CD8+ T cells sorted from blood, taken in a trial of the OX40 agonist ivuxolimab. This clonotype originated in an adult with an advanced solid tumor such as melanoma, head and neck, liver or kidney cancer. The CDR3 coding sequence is TGTGCCAGCAGCGACCGGGACAGGGGGCCGAACACCGGGGAGCTGTTTTTT. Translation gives CASSDRDRGPNTGELFF.